This T cell receptor (beta chain) was identified during a study of cytomegalovirus exposure and HLA in healthy donors. About this clone: Antigen specificity is unknown.

General study findings and limits: Rare TCR sequences predominated, though certain public TCRs were found in many donors.

A multiplex PCR was run with 60 Vbeta primers and 13 Jbeta primers. Here immunoSEQ multiplex PCR was the method, and the copy in TCRdb shows in-frame clones only, minus some. This table has 150,000 to 200,000 clones, 9.5% to 15% appearing once. CDR3 length equals 14 residues. Germline lookup yields CDR1 LNHDA and CDR2 SQIVND (reference sequence). The germline V and J ends were trimmed by 1 base and 14 bases, with 15 bases remaining between them. The receptor's source is a man aged 50 to 60 in good health and CMV-seropositive. Input material: PBMCs. The gene calls are TRBV19 and TRBJ1-6; D remains ambiguous. Here the CDR3 DNA reads TGTGCCAGTAGTATAGCTGAAACGGGGTGGGCCCTCCACTTT. It encodes CASSIAETGWALHF.